Included here is one T cell receptor (beta chain) sequence, with context. It lacks a known antigen. No quality values exist for individual bases; no much larger clone is one base distant. The sample belongs to a study of OX40 agonist ivuxolimab in advanced cancers. The study in broad terms: Ivuxolimab was an agonistic, fully human IgG2 monoclonal antibody directed against OX40 (CD134), a costimulatory receptor. Intravenous ivuxolimab was administered to patients every 2 weeks at six dose levels: 0.01, 0.1, 0.3, 1.5, 3 and 10 mg/kg. The point of sequencing TCRbeta in the periphery was to test whether ivuxolimab changed TCR sequence diversity and drove clonal T-cell expansion. Among the approximately 54 dose-escalation patients, approximately 20 had hepatocellular carcinoma, approximately 15 melanoma, 9 renal cell carcinoma and 9 head and neck cancer. A male proportion of roughly 85% and a mean age of approximately 55 years, ranging from about 20 to 85, were recorded for the dose-escalation cohort. Patients were allowed to have had prior anti-PD-1, anti-PD-L1 or anti-CTLA-4 therapy, and around two fifths of the dose-escalation patients had been treated with checkpoint inhibitors. The paper describes the monotherapy dose-escalation part (N ≈ 52 patients) of the phase I trial of ivuxolimab. Three dose-escalation patients achieved partial responses, one with hepatocellular carcinoma and two with cutaneous melanoma. The full study reports these points: At doses from 0.1 to 3.0 mg/kg, clonal expansion was seen in both CD4+ and CD8+ blood T cells between baseline and week 6. After ivuxolimab, expanded clones were on average more numerous among CD8+ T cells than among CD4+ T cells. The antigen specificity of the clonally expanded peripheral T cells was not determined. Low levels of normalized T-cell clonal expansion were also seen in some nonresponding patients. Partial responders in the 0.1-3.0 mg/kg groups had among the lowest normalized peripheral clonal expansion, especially among CD8+ T cells.

The trial excluded patients who had a history of autoimmune disease or were on systemic immunosuppression. Peripheral blood for TCR sequencing was drawn from every dose cohort at baseline, at cycle 4 day 1 and at cycle 7 day 1. The samples were taken from a phase I, first-in-human, multicenter, open-label dose-escalation trial of ivuxolimab. Adults with locally advanced or metastatic melanoma, renal cell carcinoma, hepatocellular carcinoma or head and neck squamous cell carcinoma were enrolled in the trial. Before TCR sequencing, CD4+ T cells and CD8+ T cells were sorted from peripheral blood as separate populations. For sequencing of the TCRbeta CDR3 region, genomic DNA was extracted from the sorted cells. The immunoSEQ Assay was used for sequencing of TCRbeta CDR3 regions. Here the immuneACCESS table is served through TCRdb, limited to in-frame sequences with V and J called. Missing clones are a known gap in these copies; in checked studies unresolved V genes cover under half, and the rest lacks a known reason. This sample lists tens of thousands of clones; 90% were detected once. Of the sample, around 0.51% is held by the ten largest clones.

Specimen: CD4+ or CD8+ T cells sorted from blood, collected in a trial of the OX40 agonist ivuxolimab. The receptor comes from an adult with an advanced solid tumor such as melanoma, head and neck, liver or kidney cancer.

CDR3 reads: CASSLGGIDNEQFF. Read as DNA, the sequence is TGCGCCAGCAGTCTTGGTGGGATCGACAATGAGCAGTTCTTC. The V and J genes are TRBV5-1 and TRBJ2-1, with no confident D gene call. CDR1 and CDR2 (SGHRS, YFSETQ) derive from the germline V gene. Trimming takes 5 bases from V and 5 bases from J, and the germline ends sit 14 bases apart. The cysteine opens and the phenylalanine closes a CDR3 of 14 amino acids. Just CDR3 DNA is preserved here, 42 bases in frame from base 1.